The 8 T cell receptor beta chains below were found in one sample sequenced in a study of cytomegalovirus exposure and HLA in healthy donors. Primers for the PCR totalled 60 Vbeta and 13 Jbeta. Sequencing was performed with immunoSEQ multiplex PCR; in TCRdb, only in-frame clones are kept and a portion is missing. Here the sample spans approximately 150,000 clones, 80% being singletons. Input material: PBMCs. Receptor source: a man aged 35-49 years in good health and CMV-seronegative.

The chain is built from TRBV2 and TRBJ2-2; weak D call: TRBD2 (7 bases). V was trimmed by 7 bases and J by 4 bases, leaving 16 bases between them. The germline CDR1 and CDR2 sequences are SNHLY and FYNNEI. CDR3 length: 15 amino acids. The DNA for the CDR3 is TGTGCCAGCAAGGAGGCGGGGGCGATCACCGGGGAGCTGTTTTTT. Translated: CASKEAGAITGELFF.

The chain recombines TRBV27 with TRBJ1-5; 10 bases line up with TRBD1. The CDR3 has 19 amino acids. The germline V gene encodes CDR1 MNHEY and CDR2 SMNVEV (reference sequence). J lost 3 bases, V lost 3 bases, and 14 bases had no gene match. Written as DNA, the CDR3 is TGTGCCAGCAGTTTTAGGGCCTCAAGGACAGGGGGTTCCAATCAGCCCCAGCATTTT. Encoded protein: CASSFRASRTGGSNQPQHF.

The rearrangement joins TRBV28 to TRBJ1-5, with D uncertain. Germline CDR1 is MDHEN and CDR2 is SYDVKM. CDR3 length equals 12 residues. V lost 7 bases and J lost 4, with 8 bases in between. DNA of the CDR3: TGTGCCAGCACGGGTGGGAATCAGCCCCAGCATTTT. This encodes CASTGGNQPQHF.

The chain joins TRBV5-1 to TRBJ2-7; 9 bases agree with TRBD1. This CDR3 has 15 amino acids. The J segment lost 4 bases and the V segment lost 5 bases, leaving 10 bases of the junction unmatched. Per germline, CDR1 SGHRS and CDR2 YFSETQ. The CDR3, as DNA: TGCGCCAGCAGACCAGGGACAGGGACATCGTACGAGCAGTACTTC. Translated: CASRPGTGTSYEQYF. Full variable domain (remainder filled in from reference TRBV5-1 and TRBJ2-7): KAGVTQTPRYLIKTRGQQVTLSCSPISGHRSVSWYQQTPGQGLQFLFEYFSETQRNKGNFPGRFSGRQFSNSRSEMNVSTLELGDSALYLCASRPGTGTSYEQYFGPGTRLTVT.

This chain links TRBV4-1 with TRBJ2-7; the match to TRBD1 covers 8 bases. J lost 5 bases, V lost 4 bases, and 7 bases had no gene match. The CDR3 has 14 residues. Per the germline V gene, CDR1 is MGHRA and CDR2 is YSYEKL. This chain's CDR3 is CASSRQGLEDEQYF. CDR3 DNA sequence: TGCGCCAGCAGCCGACAGGGGTTGGAGGACGAGCAGTACTTC.

This CDR3 is CASSGIGAFF. DNA for the CDR3: TGTGCCAGCTCGGGAATCGGAGCTTTCTTT. V usage is TRBV25-1 and J usage is TRBJ1-1; D is ambiguous. Germline V gene lookup returns CDR1 MGHDK and CDR2 SYGVNS. V shed 8 bases and J shed 10 bases, with 11 bases lying between them. CDR3 length: 10 residues.

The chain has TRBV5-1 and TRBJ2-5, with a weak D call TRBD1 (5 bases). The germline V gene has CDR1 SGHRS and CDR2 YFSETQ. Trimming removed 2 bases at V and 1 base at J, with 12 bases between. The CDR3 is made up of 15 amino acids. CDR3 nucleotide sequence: TGCGCCAGCAGCTTCCGGGCGGACACCCAAGAGACCCAGTACTTC. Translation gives CASSFRADTQETQYF. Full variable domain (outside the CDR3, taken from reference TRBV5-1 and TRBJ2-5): KAGVTQTPRYLIKTRGQQVTLSCSPISGHRSVSWYQQTPGQGLQFLFEYFSETQRNKGNFPGRFSGRQFSNSRSEMNVSTLELGDSALYLCASSFRADTQETQYFGPGTRLLVL.

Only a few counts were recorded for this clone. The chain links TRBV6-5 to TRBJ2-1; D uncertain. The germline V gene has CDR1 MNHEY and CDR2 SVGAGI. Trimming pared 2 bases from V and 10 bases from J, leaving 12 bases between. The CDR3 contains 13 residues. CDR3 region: CASSYALTQEQFF. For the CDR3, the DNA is TGTGCCAGCAGTTACGCTCTAACACAGGAGCAGTTCTTC.